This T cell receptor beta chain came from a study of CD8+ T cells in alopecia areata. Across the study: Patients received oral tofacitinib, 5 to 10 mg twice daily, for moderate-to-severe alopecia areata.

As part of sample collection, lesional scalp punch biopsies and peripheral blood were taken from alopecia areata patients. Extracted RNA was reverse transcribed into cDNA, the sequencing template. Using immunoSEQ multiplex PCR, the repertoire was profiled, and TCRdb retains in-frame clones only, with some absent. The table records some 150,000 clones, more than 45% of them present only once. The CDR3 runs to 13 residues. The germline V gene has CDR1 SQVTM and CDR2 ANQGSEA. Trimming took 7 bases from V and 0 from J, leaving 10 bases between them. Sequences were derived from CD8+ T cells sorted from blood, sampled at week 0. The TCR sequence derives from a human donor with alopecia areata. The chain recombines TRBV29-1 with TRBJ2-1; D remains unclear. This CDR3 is CSGDISSYNEQFF. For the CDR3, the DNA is TGCAGCGGTGACATAAGCTCCTACAATGAGCAGTTCTTC.